This passage covers 24 T cell receptor beta chains from one sample sequenced in a study of blood T cell repertoires in COVID-19. Generated by immunoSEQ multiplex PCR, the TCRdb table keeps only in-frame clones and is missing some. Of over 95,000 clones detected, 79% appear once; the ten largest clones hold 15% to 20%. Sequencing was done on a sample of peripheral blood. Source of these receptors: a woman of 80 years or more with active or convalescent COVID-19.

This chain uses TRBV19 with TRBJ2-5; TRBD1 agrees at 8 bases. V lost 5 bases to trimming and J lost 5 bases; unmatched junction nucleotides: 7. Germline V gene sequence: CDR1 LNHDA, CDR2 SQIVND (reference sequence). The CDR3 is 14 residues long. CDR3 in DNA: TGTGCCAGTAGTCGACAGGGGCCGAGGGAGACCCAGTACTTC. Encoded protein: CASSRQGPRETQYF.

This rearrangement joins TRBV6-1 to TRBJ1-2, with D unclear. Per the germline V gene, CDR1 is MNHNS and CDR2 is SASEGT. This CDR3 is 15 amino acids long. V shed 3 bases and J shed 0 bases, with 11 bases lying between them. The CDR3 nucleotides read TGTGCCAGCAGTGATCCGTCGGTTGCTAACTATGGCTACACCTTC. Translated, it gives CASSDPSVANYGYTF.

The chain links TRBV27 to TRBJ2-1, with 9 bases identical to TRBD2. The CDR3 runs to 16 residues. From germline, CDR1 is MNHEY and CDR2 SMNVEV (reference sequence). The V and J ends lost 6 bases and 7 bases, in that order; junction bases with no gene match: 13. CDR3 protein: CASSPGLAGYKNEQFF. The CDR3 nucleotides are TGTGCCAGCAGCCCAGGGCTAGCGGGATATAAAAATGAGCAGTTCTTC.

This clone was seen only once. The rearrangement uses TRBV5-1 and TRBJ2-5, with D maybe TRBD1 (6 bases). CDR1 and CDR2 (germline): SGHRS, YFSETQ. Trimming took off 2 bases at V and 4 bases at J, with 12 bases between the two ends. The CDR3 is 14 residues long. CDR3 sequence: CASSFQGMGETQYF. CDR3 sequence (DNA): TGCGCCAGCAGCTTCCAGGGGATGGGAGAGACCCAGTACTTC.

The chain recombines TRBV9 with TRBJ2-7; TRBD1 might be the D (5 bases). The germline V and J ends were trimmed by 4 bases and 2 bases, with 19 bases remaining between them. The CDR3 spans 16 residues. Looked up from germline, CDR1 is SGDLS and CDR2 is YYNGEE. The CDR3, as DNA: TGTGCCAGCAGCCACACGGTGGCAGGGCACACCTACGAGCAGTACTTC. It translates to CASSHTVAGHTYEQYF. The variable domain in full, with the rest retrieved from reference TRBV9 and TRBJ2-7, is DSGVTQTPKHLITATGQRVTLRCSPRSGDLSVYWYQQSLDQGLQFLIQYYNGEERAKGNILERFSAQQFPDLHSELNLSSLELGDSALYFCASSHTVAGHTYEQYFGPGTRLTVT.

The chain carries TRBV7-9 and TRBJ2-7, with 8 bases lining up with TRBD1. CDR3 size: 14 residues. The trim removed 5 bases at V and 2 bases at J, leaving 5 bases unmatched. Germline V gives CDR1 SEHNR, CDR2 FQNEAQ (reference sequence). The DNA for the CDR3 is TGTGCCAGCAGCCCTGTGACAGGGGCCTACGAGCAGTACTTC. Protein: CASSPVTGAYEQYF.

V gene TRBV28 combines with J gene TRBJ2-2; 8 bases align to TRBD1. The CDR3 sequence is 13 residues long. Germline CDR1 is MDHEN and CDR2 is SYDVKM. V lost 7 bases and J lost 7; bases outside the gene matches: 5. CDR3 sequence reads: CASKQGADGELFF. In DNA, the CDR3 is TGTGCCAGCAAGCAGGGGGCGGACGGGGAGCTGTTTTTT.

The chain has TRBV28 and TRBJ1-2; 7 bases agree with TRBD1. With V trimmed by 9 bases and J by 8 bases, 12 bases remained unmatched. The CDR3 has 13 amino acids. Germline lookup yields CDR1 MDHEN and CDR2 SYDVKM. The CDR3 nucleotides are TGTGCCAGTCGGAGGGGGCGAACGCAAGGCTACACCTTC. Translation gives CASRRGRTQGYTF.

V is TRBV5-1 and J is TRBJ2-1; 10 bases are shared with TRBD2. The CDR3 loop spans 15 amino acids. The trim removed 6 bases at V and 8 bases at J, leaving 11 bases unmatched. Germline CDR1 reads SGHRS; CDR2 reads YFSETQ. CDR3 nucleotide sequence: TGCGCCAGCATACTCACTAGCGGGATGAATGATGAGCAGTTCTTC. It specifies CASILTSGMNDEQFF.

The V gene is TRBV2, the J gene TRBJ2-3, with 8 bases that match TRBD2. Germline CDR1 SNHLY, CDR2 FYNNEI. The CDR3 contains 13 residues. V lost 7 bases and J lost 6; bases outside the gene matches: 6. CDR3 amino acids: CASTVAGSDTQYF. Written as DNA, the CDR3 is TGTGCCAGCACGGTAGCGGGAAGTGATACGCAGTATTTT.

This chain uses TRBV19 with TRBJ1-2; D is perhaps TRBD1 (6 bases). Germline CDR1 and CDR2: LNHDA and SQIVND (reference sequence). V was clipped by 7 bases and J by 7 bases, with 19 bases between them. This CDR3 is 14 amino acids long. The CDR3 sequence is CASTSDRFRIGYTF. CDR3 in DNA: TGTGCCAGTACCTCCGACAGGTTTCGAATTGGCTACACCTTC.

This rearrangement joins TRBV3-1 (or the pseudogene TRBV3-2) to TRBJ1-2, with TRBD1 matching 9 bases. The germline V gene has CDR1 LGHDT and CDR2 YNNKEL (reference sequence). The ends lost 6 bases at V and 5 bases at J; junction bases unmatched: 4. The CDR3 loop spans 13 amino acids. CDR3 nucleotides: TGTGCCAGCAGTACAGGGGGCAGGTATGGCTACACCTTC. It codes for CASSTGGRYGYTF.

The CDR3 sequence: CASSFTQSRNSPLHF. For the CDR3, the DNA is TGTGCCAGCAGCTTTACCCAATCGCGGAATTCACCCCTCCACTTT. J is TRBJ1-6 and V is TRBV7-2; no clear D gene. The CDR3 is 15 amino acids. Per the germline V gene, CDR1 is SGHTA and CDR2 is FQGNSA. The V and J ends lost 3 bases and 7 bases respectively, with 13 bases between them.

Worth noting for this clone: One junction end does not reproduce the germline sequence, and a read error may be involved. The V and J genes are TRBV5-1 and TRBJ1-3; tentative D call: TRBD1 (6 bases). Germline CDR1 SGHRS, CDR2 YFSETQ. There are 16 residues in the CDR3. This CDR3 reads CASSFGATGQGNTIYF. The DNA for the CDR3 is TGTGCCAGCAGCTTTGGGGCCACAGGGCAGGGTAACACCATATATTTT.

This clone was seen once. The rearrangement uses TRBV19 and TRBJ2-3, with 10 nucleotides matching TRBD2. The CDR3 contains 16 residues. The germline V gene has CDR1 LNHDA and CDR2 SQIVND (reference sequence). V lost 5 bases, J lost 2 bases, and 7 bases stayed unmatched. The CDR3 is CASSGPGLANTDTQYF. CDR3 nucleotides: TGTGCCAGTAGTGGCCCGGGACTAGCGAACACAGATACGCAGTATTTT.

The chain employs TRBV5-4 and TRBJ2-7, with 8 bases lining up with TRBD2. Germline lookup yields CDR1 SGHNT and CDR2 YYREEE (reference sequence). J was trimmed by 4 bases and V by 0 bases; bases with no gene match: 9. This CDR3 comprises 16 residues. CDR3 sequence (DNA): TGTGCCAGCAGCTTGGCCTCCTCGGGAGGGATTTACGAGCAGTACTTC. Amino acid sequence: CASSLASSGGIYEQYF.

The J gene is TRBJ1-5, the V gene TRBV6-1, with TRBD1 as a possible D gene (5 bases). Per germline, CDR1 MNHNS and CDR2 SASEGT. The CDR3 totals 19 residues. Trimming took 2 bases from V and 0 from J, leaving 20 bases between them. DNA of the CDR3: TGTGCCAGCAGTGAAAGTGGGCAGGGTCGGAGGGGTAGCAATCAGCCCCAGCATTTT. Residues: CASSESGQGRRGSNQPQHF.

The chain joins TRBV19 to TRBJ1-5; D is possibly TRBD1 (6 bases). The germline V gene has CDR1 LNHDA and CDR2 SQIVND (reference sequence). With 7 bases removed from V and 1 base from J, the gap between germline ends came to 11 bases. This CDR3 has 14 amino acids. CDR3 loop: CASTGGASNQPQHF. DNA for the CDR3: TGTGCCAGTACGGGGGGGGCGAGCAATCAGCCCCAGCATTTT. Drawing the rest from reference TRBV19 and TRBJ1-5, the complete variable domain is DGGITQSPKYLFRKEGQNVTLSCEQNLNHDAMYWYRQDPGQGLRLIYYSQIVNDFQKGDIAEGYSVSREKKESFPLTVTSAQKNPTAFYLCASTGGASNQPQHFGDGTRLSIL.

This chain uses TRBV7-9 with TRBJ1-3; possibly TRBD1 for D (6 bases). The germline V gene has CDR1 SEHNR and CDR2 FQNEAQ (reference sequence). The V end was cut by 5 bases, the J end by 0 bases, with 14 bases between. The CDR3 runs to 16 residues. CDR3: CASSRGQGSSGNTIYF. CDR3 bases: TGTGCCAGCAGCCGAGGGCAGGGGAGCTCTGGAAACACCATATATTTT.

The chain recombines TRBV28 with TRBJ1-3; TRBD1 might be the D (5 bases). V was pared by 7 bases and J by 0 bases, with 13 bases between. The CDR3 length is 15 residues. CDR1 is MDHEN, CDR2 SYDVKM, per germline. CDR3 nucleotides: TGTGCCAGCACCCTGGGGGGTTACTCTGGAAACACCATATATTTT. As protein: CASTLGGYSGNTIYF.

J is TRBJ1-5 and V is TRBV30; TRBD1 agrees at 11 bases. Germline V gene data show CDR1 as GTSNPN and CDR2 as SVGIG (reference sequence). With 8 bases clipped from V and 6 bases from J, the junction kept 9 bases outside the gene matches. The CDR3 spans 14 residues. The CDR3 nucleotides read TGTGCCGCCGACGGGACAGGGGGTAGTCAGCCCCAGCATTTT. Protein product: CAADGTGGSQPQHF.

The chain employs TRBV2 and TRBJ2-7; 12 nucleotides agree with TRBD1. In germline, CDR1 is SNHLY, CDR2 FYNNEI. The CDR3 runs to 15 residues. Trimming cost V 6 bases and J 7 bases; bases outside gene matches: 10. Here the CDR3 DNA reads TGTGCCAGCAGAGCCTCCCGGGACAGGGGGCTTGAGCAGTACTTC. It yields the protein CASRASRDRGLEQYF. The full variable domain, with the rest looked up from reference TRBV2 and TRBJ2-7, is EPEVTQTPSHQVTQMGQEVILRCVPISNHLYFYWYRQILGQKVEFLVSFYNNEISEKSEIFDDQFSVERPDGSNFTLKIRSTKLEDSAMYFCASRASRDRGLEQYFGPGTRLTVT.

The chain has TRBV6-5 and TRBJ1-1, with a weak D call TRBD1 (5 bases). Per the germline V gene, CDR1 is MNHEY and CDR2 is SVGAGI. The CDR3 length is 15 residues. V dropped 0 bases and J dropped 6 bases, with 14 bases sitting between them. The CDR3 region has the DNA TGTGCCAGCAGTTACTCCGACAGAAGAACTTCTGAAGCTTTCTTT. It yields the protein CASSYSDRRTSEAFF.

This sequence joins TRBV4-3 and TRBJ1-5, with D possibly TRBD1 on 5 matching bases. Looked up from germline, CDR1 is LGHNA and CDR2 is YSLEER. The V gene lost 4 bases and the J gene lost 9 bases, with 10 bases spanning the gap. The CDR3 spans 12 residues. The CDR3 protein is CASSPTGAPQHF. The CDR3 coding sequence is TGCGCCAGCAGCCCAACTGGGGCGCCCCAGCATTTT.